The rows below give T cell receptor beta chains drawn from one sample of a study of TIL therapy for anti-PD-1-resistant metastatic lung cancer. This table comes from immunoSEQ multiplex PCR, and its TCRdb copy is limited to in-frame clones, with some not included. The sample yields some 60,000 clones, 55% to 75% seen once. The material was blood, obtained at baseline. The receptors stem from a person between 30 and 80 years old with non-small cell lung cancer. CDR3s leave out the opening cysteine and the closing phenylalanine or tryptophan. Each record gives: J gene, D gene, V gene, CDR3 protein. The D gene is left open where the match is weak.

TRBJ2-5 | NA | TRBV5-1 | ASSSQGAEETQY
TRBJ1-6 | NA | TRBV30 | ACPQGRIRSYNSPLH
TRBJ2-3 | TRBD2 | TRBV10-3 | AISGTLGLAATDTQY
TRBJ2-5 | NA | TRBV5-1 | ASSLEPSGAQY
TRBJ1-5 | NA | TRBV27 | ASSLDSGQPQH
TRBJ1-1 | NA | TRBV11-1 | ASSFRAENTEAF
TRBJ2-7 | TRBD2 | TRBV7-3 | ASSLTSGSEQY
TRBJ2-7 | NA | TRBV21-1 | ASTHPPLARPYEQY
TRBJ1-1 | NA | TRBV6-5 | ASRYGGRYTEAF
TRBJ2-7 | TRBD1 | TRBV11-2 | ASSPWTGAYEQY
TRBJ1-2 | NA | TRBV28 | ASSKIDPELGVYGYT
TRBJ1-1 | NA | TRBV7-9 | ASSPRGLNTEAF
TRBJ2-7 | NA | TRBV5-1 | ASSFSRMTYEQY
TRBJ1-2 | NA | TRBV9 | ASSLDSNYGYT
TRBJ2-3 | NA | TRBV4-1 | ASSLTPSVTDTQY
TRBJ2-1 | NA | TRBV7-9 | ASSLRAGTYNEQF
TRBJ1-4 | NA | TRBV5-1 | ASSGRSGATNEKLF
TRBJ2-5 | TRBD2 | TRBV5-1 | ASSSGAGGPFETQY
TRBJ1-1 | NA | TRBV5-4 | ASSLARSGVEAF
TRBJ1-2 | NA | TRBV13 | ASSGYTGYT
TRBJ1-1 | NA | TRBV5-1 | ASSQTGQVNTEAF
TRBJ1-1 | TRBD1 | TRBV6-5 | ATYRGLGGNTEAF
TRBJ2-1 | NA | TRBV11-3 | ASSLSSDNNEQF
TRBJ1-1 | NA | TRBV19 | ASSSLTLGTEAF
TRBJ1-5 | NA | TRBV28 | ASSSPGANQPQH
TRBJ2-2 | NA | TRBV27 | ASSLGGTVPSGELF
TRBJ1-5 | NA | TRBV10-3 | AISDSPEGGNQPQH
TRBJ1-2 | TRBD1 | TRBV7-2 | ASSLTGFNGYT
TRBJ2-3 | TRBD2 | TRBV30 | AWSYSGGAYIDTQY
TRBJ2-2 | NA | TRBV28 | ASNLIGTHTGELF
TRBJ1-5 | NA | TRBV10-3 | AISESASRNQPQH
TRBJ2-1 | NA | TRBV6-1 | ASSEEAGFYNEQF